This T cell receptor beta chain derives from a study of cytomegalovirus exposure and HLA in healthy donors. The CDR3 consists of 17 residues. V lost 3 bases, J lost 1 base, and 6 bases stayed unmatched. CDR1 is SQVTM and CDR2 is ANQGSEA in the germline V gene. The PCR contained 60 Vbeta and 13 Jbeta primers. The repertoire was sequenced with immunoSEQ multiplex PCR; TCRdb's copy has only in-frame clones and lacks some. The sample carries about 220,000 clones, around 75% recorded once. The V and J genes are TRBV29-1 and TRBJ2-2; 12 bases agree with TRBD2. Sequenced material: PBMCs. The receptor comes from a woman in her twenties or thirties in good health and CMV-seronegative. CDR3 region: CSVDRLAGGRNTGELFF. In DNA form, the CDR3 reads TGCAGCGTTGATCGGCTAGCGGGAGGGCGGAACACCGGGGAGCTGTTTTTT.